This TCR beta chain came from a study of T cell responses to AZD1222 COVID-19 vaccine. Overall study findings and caveats: There were repertoire samples only from the period after the peak T cell response. Nearly half of spike-specific TCRs reportedly go after variant regions that carry no mutations. Spike-wide vaccine-associated CD4 TCRs dominated at 160-218 and 743-854. Baseline seropositivity occurred in only six AZD1222 recipients.

Points on this clone: The antigen is not known.

The method was immunoSEQ multiplex PCR; TCRdb's version includes in-frame clones alone and lacks a portion of them. The table lists roughly 190,000 clones, roughly 92% of them singletons. The sequencing used peripheral blood, collected 28 days after the second AZD1222 dose. The origin of this receptor is an adult who received the AZD1222 COVID-19 vaccine.

This CDR3 is CASSSRLGLAGGSYEQYF. DNA for the CDR3: TGTGCCAGCAGCTCCCGACTCGGACTAGCGGGAGGGAGCTACGAGCAGTACTTC. V usage is TRBV12-1 and J usage is TRBJ2-7; the D call TRBD2 from the table was never checked on the DNA. TRBV12-1 is described as a pseudogene. The CDR3 contains 18 residues.